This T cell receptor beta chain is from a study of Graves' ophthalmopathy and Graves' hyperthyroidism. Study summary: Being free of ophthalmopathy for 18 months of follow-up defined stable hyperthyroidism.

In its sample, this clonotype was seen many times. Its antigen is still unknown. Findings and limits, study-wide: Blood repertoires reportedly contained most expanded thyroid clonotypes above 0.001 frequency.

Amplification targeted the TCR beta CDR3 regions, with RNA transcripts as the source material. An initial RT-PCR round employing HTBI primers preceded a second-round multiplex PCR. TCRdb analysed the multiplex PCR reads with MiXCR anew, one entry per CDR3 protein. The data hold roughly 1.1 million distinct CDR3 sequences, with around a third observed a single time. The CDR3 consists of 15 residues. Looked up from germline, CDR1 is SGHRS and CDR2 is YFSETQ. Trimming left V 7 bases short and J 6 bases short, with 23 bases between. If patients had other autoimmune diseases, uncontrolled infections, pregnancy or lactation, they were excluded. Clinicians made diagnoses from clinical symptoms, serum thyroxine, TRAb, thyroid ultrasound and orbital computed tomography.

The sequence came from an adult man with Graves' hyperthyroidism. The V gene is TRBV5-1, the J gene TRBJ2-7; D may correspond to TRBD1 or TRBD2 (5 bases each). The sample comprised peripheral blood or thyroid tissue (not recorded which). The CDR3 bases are TGCGCCAGCGGCACCTCGGGACGGGGCTCTGTCGAGCAGTACTTC. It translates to CASGTSGRGSVEQYF.